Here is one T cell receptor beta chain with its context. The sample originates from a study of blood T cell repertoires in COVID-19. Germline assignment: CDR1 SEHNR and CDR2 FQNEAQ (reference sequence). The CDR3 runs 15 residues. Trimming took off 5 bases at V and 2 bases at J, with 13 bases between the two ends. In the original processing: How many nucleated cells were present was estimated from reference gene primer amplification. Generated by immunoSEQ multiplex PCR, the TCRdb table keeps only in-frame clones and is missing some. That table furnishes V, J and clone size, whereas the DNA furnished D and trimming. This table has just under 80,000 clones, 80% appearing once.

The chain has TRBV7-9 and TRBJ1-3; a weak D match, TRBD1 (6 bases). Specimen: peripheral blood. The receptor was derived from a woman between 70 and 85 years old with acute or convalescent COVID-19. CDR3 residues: CASSLQGTAGNTIYF. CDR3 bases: TGTGCCAGCAGCCTGCAGGGGACCGCTGGAAACACCATATATTTT.